Sequencing of this T cell receptor (beta chain) was carried out in a study of T-cell reconstitution after alpha-beta-depleted transplantation in children. The study, taken as a whole, reports: Surviving recipient T cells and thymic progenitors produced the high day-60 TCRbeta diversity seen in some patients. One year after transplant, T-cell counts and diversity came mostly from newly produced T cells.

In its sample, this clonotype ranks as medium-sized. Its antigen remains unidentified. Germline V gene data show CDR1 as DFQATT and CDR2 as SNEGSKA (reference sequence). This CDR3 has 13 residues. Between the trimmed V and J ends, which lost 3 bases and 5 bases, there was a span of 11 bases. A TCRbeta library incorporating unique molecular identifiers was prepared. TCRdb independently ran MiXCR on the PCR reads; one entry per CDR3 protein. The sample consists of approximately 130,000 distinct CDR3 sequences, around 9.8% of them appearing once. The receptor was derived from a girl less than two years old who had a stem cell transplant for combined immunodeficiency, so the T cells may come from the graft donor. The sequencing here drew on PBMCs, mostly from graft donor cells, taken 180 days after TCRalphabeta/CD19-depleted stem cell transplant. The chain couples TRBV20-1 to TRBJ1-5, with D perhaps TRBD1 (6 bases). The CDR3 sequence: CSASRDTYQPQHF. The DNA for the CDR3 is TGCAGTGCTAGCCGGGACACGTATCAGCCCCAGCATTTT.